Below, 12 T cell receptor beta chains from the same sample are listed, as sequenced in a study of shared clonotypes between healthy human individuals (dated by TCRdb to about 2020). Receptor libraries were prepared by the immunoSEQ multiplex PCR assay. In its TCRdb copy, this immuneACCESS table keeps in-frame sequences only and misses some clones. Where compared with another copy, unresolved V genes explain less than half of these, and the others have no known cause. For this sample the table gives 2 million to 2.5 million clones, of which about nine tenths were detected only once. About 0.41% of the sample is held by the ten biggest clonotypes. Sequences were obtained from naive CD4+ T cells from PBMCs. The cell subset or site label of this sample denotes: CD45RA+ positively selected. Every receptor here comes from a man aged 18-30 years in good health. Some clones in this sample may be carry-over from other donors' samples.

The chain uses TRBV19 and TRBJ2-1; no clear D gene. Germline V gene data show CDR1 as LNHDA and CDR2 as SQIVND (reference sequence). With 3 bases removed from V and 10 bases from J, the gap between germline ends came to 13 bases. This CDR3 comprises 13 residues. This CDR3 is CASSMARTEEQFF. CDR3 in DNA: TGTGCCAGTAGTATGGCCCGGACGGAGGAGCAGTTCTTC.

The rearrangement uses TRBV11-2 and TRBJ1-1; tentative D call: TRBD1 (6 bases). The CDR3 contains 14 residues. Germline CDR1 is SGHAT and CDR2 is FQNNGV. The V end lost 6 bases, the J end lost 3 bases, and 14 bases lay between the germline ends. The CDR3 nucleotides read TGTGCCAGCAGTTTATGGGGGGCGGACACTGAAGCTTTCTTT. Translated, it gives CASSLWGADTEAFF.

This clone showed up just once. This rearrangement joins TRBV27 to TRBJ2-3; D not certain. Per germline, CDR1 MNHEY and CDR2 SMNVEV (reference sequence). Deletions cut 6 bases from V and 8 bases from J, with 15 bases between. CDR3 length: 13 residues. CDR3 sequence reads: CASSLPGPGTQYF. CDR3 coding DNA: TGTGCCAGCAGCTTGCCAGGCCCGGGTACGCAGTATTTT.

V gene TRBV5-8 combines with J gene TRBJ2-1; TRBD1 agrees at 8 bases. V lost 1 base to trimming and J lost 9 bases; unmatched junction nucleotides: 6. The CDR3 sequence is 14 residues long. Germline V gives CDR1 SGHTS, CDR2 YDEGEE. The CDR3 DNA reads TGTGCCAGCAGCTTGTGGCAGGGGGCTAGTGAGCAGTTCTTC. Residues: CASSLWQGASEQFF. The whole variable domain, remainder taken from reference TRBV5-8 and TRBJ2-1, is EAGVTQSPTHLIKTRGQQATLRCSPISGHTSVYWYQQALGLGLQFLLWYDEGEERNRGNFPPRFSGRQFPNYSSELNVNALELEDSALYLCASSLWQGASEQFFGPGTRLTVL.

The chain carries TRBV28 and TRBJ1-2; no definite D call. With 2 bases removed from V and 0 bases from J, the gap between germline ends came to 10 bases. Germline values: CDR1 MDHEN, CDR2 SYDVKM. The CDR3 runs to 15 residues. CDR3 coding DNA: TGTGCCAGCAGTTTAATCAGCCTTCCTAACTATGGCTACACCTTC. Its protein product is CASSLISLPNYGYTF.

This chain links TRBV28 with TRBJ1-5; 12 bases line up with TRBD1. Germline V lookup: CDR1 MDHEN, CDR2 SYDVKM. The CDR3 runs 16 residues. Trimming removed 2 bases from V and 5 bases from J; junction bases left unmatched: 4. DNA for the CDR3: TGTGCCAGCAGTTTAACCGGGACAGGGGGCTATCAGCCCCAGCATTTT. It encodes CASSLTGTGGYQPQHF.

The chain is built from TRBV7-6 and TRBJ1-3; tentatively, D is TRBD1 (6 bases). This CDR3 is 14 amino acids long. The V end lost 1 base, the J end lost 2 bases, and 6 bases lay between the germline ends. Germline V lookup: CDR1 SGHVS, CDR2 FNYEAQ. DNA of the CDR3: TGTGCCAGCAGCTTAGGGACAGCTGGAAACACCATATATTTT. Amino acid sequence: CASSLGTAGNTIYF.

The rearrangement links TRBV15 to TRBJ2-7; D ambiguous. Trimming removed 4 bases from V and 3 bases from J, with 10 bases in between. The germline V gene has CDR1 LNHNV and CDR2 YYDKDF (reference sequence). The CDR3 totals 13 residues. In DNA form, the CDR3 reads TGTGCCACCAGCAACGCGGCACACTACGAGCAGTACTTC. Protein: CATSNAAHYEQYF. The variable domain in full, completed from reference TRBV15 and TRBJ2-7, reads DAMVIQNPRYQVTQFGKPVTLSCSQTLNHNVMYWYQQKSSQAPKLLFHYYDKDFNNEADTPDNFQSRRPNTSFCFLDIRSPGLGDTAMYLCATSNAAHYEQYFGPGTRLTVT.

The chain combines TRBV2 with TRBJ2-7, with D perhaps matching TRBD1 (6 bases). Trimming removed 6 bases at V and 6 bases at J, with 18 bases between. Germline lookup yields CDR1 SNHLY and CDR2 FYNNEI. The CDR3 runs 14 residues. DNA of the CDR3: TGTGCCAGCAGGGTACAGGGCGGTCTTAGCGAGCAGTACTTC. It encodes CASRVQGGLSEQYF.

This clone is a singleton in its sample. The chain links TRBV9 to TRBJ2-5, with TRBD2 matching over 14 bases. Trimming at V came to 4 bases and at J to 5 bases, leaving 4 bases not matched to a gene. Germline-derived CDR1 and CDR2 are SGDLS and YYNGEE. This CDR3 has 15 residues. The DNA of the CDR3 is TGTGCCAGCAGCCCGGGGACTAGCGGGAGTGAGACCCAGTACTTC. Translating it yields CASSPGTSGSETQYF.

The chain links TRBV28 to TRBJ2-7; 10 positions agree with TRBD1. V gave up 5 bases and J gave up 2 bases; unmatched junction bases: 6. The germline gives CDR1 MDHEN, CDR2 SYDVKM. The CDR3 spans 15 residues. CDR3 region: CASSTHGTGAYEQYF. As DNA, the CDR3 is TGTGCCAGCAGTACCCACGGGACAGGGGCCTACGAGCAGTACTTC.

This clone was recorded once. This sequence joins TRBV18 and TRBJ1-3; TRBD1 might be the D (5 bases). The CDR3 is 15 amino acids. The germline V and J ends were trimmed by 5 bases and 4 bases, with 15 bases remaining between them. Per germline, CDR1 KGHSH and CDR2 LQKENI. The CDR3 spells CASSTARDGGNTIYF. CDR3 coding DNA: TGTGCCAGCTCAACTGCCCGGGACGGAGGAAACACCATATATTTT.